This T cell receptor beta chain was captured by sequencing in a study of preoperative IRX-2 immunotherapy in early breast cancer. The CDR3 runs 14 residues. Trimming removed 6 bases from V and 5 bases from J, with 17 bases in between. CDR1 SQVTM and CDR2 ANQGSEA come from the germline V gene. Clones were sequenced by immunoSEQ multiplex PCR, and TCRdb holds only the in-frame ones, with some missing. Of approximately 100,000 clones detected, 86% appear once; the ten largest clones hold roughly 2%. Sample treatment: preoperative locoregional IRX-2 cytokine immunotherapy. This phase Ib study tested locoregional IRX-2 cytokine immunotherapy given before surgery.

This TCR derives from a human donor with breast cancer. The J gene is TRBJ1-5, the V gene TRBV29-1; possible D gene TRBD1, 5 bases. The sequenced sample was tumor tissue, obtained after IRX-2 immunotherapy. CDR3 sequence reads: CSVYDQGGDQPQHF. The DNA for the CDR3 is TGCAGCGTCTATGACCAGGGAGGGGATCAGCCCCAGCATTTT.